These 19 T cell receptor beta chains came from one sample sequenced in a study of blood T cell repertoires in COVID-19. Sequencing was performed with immunoSEQ multiplex PCR; in TCRdb, only in-frame clones are kept and a portion is missing. The sample includes approximately 100,000 clones, around 84% of them seen just once. Sequenced sample: peripheral blood. The receptors originated from a woman aged 65 to 85 with active or convalescent COVID-19.

V is TRBV6-4 and J is TRBJ2-1, with TRBD2 identical over 10 bases. This CDR3 spans 15 amino acids. V was clipped by 6 bases and J by 5 bases; unmatched bases: 7. The germline V gene encodes CDR1 MRHNA and CDR2 SNTAGT. CDR3 sequence: CASSMTSGYNNEQFF. CDR3 coding DNA: TGTGCCAGCAGCATGACTAGCGGGTACAACAATGAGCAGTTCTTC.

The V and J genes are TRBV4-3 and TRBJ2-7, with 9 bases aligning to TRBD2. This CDR3 is 18 amino acids long. The germline V gene encodes CDR1 LGHNA and CDR2 YSLEER. V lost 4 bases, J lost 0 bases, and 13 bases stayed unmatched. The CDR3 spells CASSPRLAGHQSSYEQYF. The CDR3 DNA sequence: TGCGCCAGCAGCCCCCGGCTAGCGGGGCACCAAAGCTCCTACGAGCAGTACTTC.

The chain uses TRBV21-1 and TRBJ2-7; TRBD1, the table's D call, was not compared with the DNA. TRBV21-1 represents a pseudogene. CDR3 length: 14 amino acids. CDR3 nucleotide sequence: TGTGCCAGCAGCCTCCAGGAAAGTTCCTACGAGCAGTACTTC. Translated, it gives CASSLQESSYEQYF.

The chain combines TRBV28 with TRBJ1-2, with D perhaps TRBD1 (6 bases). Germline CDR1 is MDHEN and CDR2 is SYDVKM. The V and J ends lost 6 bases and 6 bases respectively, with 17 bases between them. The CDR3 is 14 residues long. As DNA, the CDR3 is TGTGCCAGCAGCCTACAGGGAAGGAGTAATGGCTACACCTTC. Residues: CASSLQGRSNGYTF.

This clone has only one observation. The chain has TRBV9 and TRBJ2-3; possible D gene TRBD2, 6 bases. Per germline, CDR1 SGDLS and CDR2 YYNGEE. The CDR3 loop spans 15 amino acids. Trimming left V 0 bases short and J 3 bases short, with 11 bases between. This chain's CDR3 is CASSVEGRRTDTQYF. As DNA, the CDR3 is TGTGCCAGCAGCGTAGAGGGGAGGAGGACAGATACGCAGTATTTT.

The chain combines TRBV5-4 with TRBJ1-1; D gene ambiguous. CDR1 SGHNT and CDR2 YYREEE come from the germline V gene (reference sequence). Trimming cost V 0 bases and J 5 bases, with 14 bases left between them. The CDR3 consists of 15 residues. This CDR3 reads CASSLGLGQDTEAFF. The CDR3 DNA sequence: TGTGCCAGCAGCTTGGGGCTCGGCCAGGATACTGAAGCTTTCTTT.

Written as DNA, the CDR3 is TGTGCCAGCAGCAGCCCGACAGGGGGAACTGGAAACACCATATATTTT. Its protein is CASSSPTGGTGNTIYF. This chain uses TRBV7-8 with TRBJ1-3; 9 nucleotides line up with TRBD1. Germline values: CDR1 SGHVS, CDR2 FQNEAQ. V was pared by 5 bases and J by 2 bases, with 7 bases of the junction left unmatched. The CDR3 consists of 16 residues.

This CDR3 is CASSDGGNEKLFF. In DNA, the CDR3 is TGTGCCAGCAGTGATGGCGGTAATGAAAAACTGTTTTTT. The genes are TRBV2 and TRBJ1-4; no reliable D call. Germline V gene sequence: CDR1 SNHLY, CDR2 FYNNEI. V dropped 3 bases and J dropped 4 bases, with 6 bases sitting between them. This CDR3 region has 13 residues.

The chain carries TRBV4-3 and TRBJ2-7; 7 nucleotides match TRBD2. The CDR3 spans 17 residues. Germline V gene data show CDR1 as LGHNA and CDR2 as YSLEER. The J segment lost 6 bases and the V segment lost 1 base, leaving 15 bases of the junction unmatched. In DNA form, the CDR3 reads TGCGCCAGCAGCCAAGTAAAGGGCGGGAGTTTTGTTGGCGAGCAGTACTTC. Translation gives CASSQVKGGSFVGEQYF.

The chain uses TRBV19 and TRBJ2-5, with a possible D match to TRBD1 (5 bases). CDR1 is LNHDA, CDR2 SQIVND, per germline (reference sequence). V shed 0 bases and J shed 2 bases, with 10 bases lying between them. The CDR3 spans 15 residues. Written as DNA, the CDR3 is TGTGCCAGTAGTATAGAAAGGGGCCCTCAAGAGACCCAGTACTTC. Translated: CASSIERGPQETQYF.

The J gene is TRBJ2-3, the V gene TRBV4-1; D is perhaps TRBD2 (6 bases). CDR3 length: 14 amino acids. V was trimmed by 6 bases and J by 4 bases, leaving 14 bases between them. CDR1 and CDR2 (germline): MGHRA, YSYEKL. CDR3 nucleotide sequence: TGCGCCAGCAGAGCGGGCCACCCCTCAGATACGCAGTATTTT. Translated: CASRAGHPSDTQYF.

Comments on this clone: A read error may account for a junction end that differs from germline. This chain links TRBV5-4 with TRBJ1-1; 8 nucleotides align to TRBD1. The length of the CDR3 is 14 residues. The germline V gene encodes CDR1 SGHNT and CDR2 YYREEE (reference sequence). CDR3 in amino acids: CASSLDRALTEAFF. The CDR3 coding sequence is TGTGCCAGCAGTTTGGACAGGGCATTGACTGAAGCTTTCTTT. Complete variable domain (other parts from reference TRBV5-4 and TRBJ1-1): ETGVTQSPTHLIKTRGQQVTLRCSSQSGHNTVSWYQQALGQGPQFIFQYYREEENGRGNFPPRFSGLQFPNYSSELNVNALELDDSALYLCASSLDRALTEAFFGQGTRLTVV.

The J gene is TRBJ2-5, the V gene TRBV5-4, with 8 bases identical to TRBD1. The CDR3 is 15 amino acids. Germline V lookup: CDR1 SGHNT, CDR2 YYREEE (reference sequence). V lost 2 bases and J lost 4; bases outside the gene matches: 7. The CDR3 loop is CASSFVSTGGETQYF. For the CDR3, the DNA is TGTGCCAGCAGCTTTGTCAGTACAGGGGGAGAGACCCAGTACTTC.

V and J are TRBV7-2 and TRBJ2-7; D possibly corresponds to TRBD1 (5 bases). Trimming pared 3 bases from V and 4 bases from J, leaving 13 bases between. In germline, CDR1 is SGHTA, CDR2 FQGNSA. The CDR3 totals 14 residues. CDR3 DNA: TGTGCCAGCAGCTTTCAGGGCCTCCTTTACGAGCAGTACTTC. It encodes CASSFQGLLYEQYF.

This rearrangement joins TRBV11-1 to TRBJ2-7, with D possibly matching TRBD1 (5 bases). This CDR3 is 14 amino acids long. Trimming shortened V by 3 bases and J by 1 base, and 10 bases separated the two germline ends. Germline values: CDR1 SGHAT, CDR2 FQDESV (reference sequence). The CDR3 loop reads CASSLRQGSYEQYF. As DNA, the CDR3 is TGTGCCAGCAGCTTGAGGCAGGGTTCCTACGAGCAGTACTTC.

This chain uses TRBV13 with TRBJ1-2; D is uncertain. The CDR3 contains 15 residues. The ends were cut back, 2 bases at V and 8 bases at J, with 18 bases in the middle. Germline CDR1 and CDR2: PRHDT and FYEKMQ (reference sequence). Here the CDR3 reads CASSLRRRTGEGYTF. CDR3 bases: TGTGCCAGCAGCTTACGCCGCCGGACTGGGGAGGGCTACACCTTC.

V gene TRBV9 combines with J gene TRBJ1-2; the D gene is possibly TRBD1 (5 bases). The germline CDR1 and CDR2 sequences are SGDLS and YYNGEE. V lost 4 bases and J lost 6, with 13 bases in between. The CDR3 runs to 13 residues. CDR3 DNA: TGTGCCAGCAGCCCCCGGACATCCGATGGCTACACCTTC. As protein: CASSPRTSDGYTF.

The V gene is TRBV7-2, the J gene TRBJ2-5, with TRBD1 matching over 7 bases. Germline CDR1 is SGHTA and CDR2 is FQGNSA. This CDR3 has 18 residues. With 2 bases clipped from V and 1 base from J, the junction kept 13 bases outside the gene matches. The CDR3 sequence is CASSLRRQGATLQETQYF. DNA for the CDR3: TGTGCCAGCAGCTTACGCCGACAGGGCGCAACCCTCCAAGAGACCCAGTACTTC. The full variable domain, completed using reference TRBV7-2 and TRBJ2-5, is GAGVSQSPSNKVTEKGKDVELRCDPISGHTALYWYRQSLGQGLEFLIYFQGNSAPDKSGLPSDRFSAERTGGSVSTLTIQRTQQEDSAVYLCASSLRRQGATLQETQYFGPGTRLLVL.

The chain employs TRBV5-1 and TRBJ2-7, with 9 bases fitting TRBD1. The junction had 1 base not matched to a gene; V was cut back by 3 bases and J by 0 bases. Germline CDR1 SGHRS, CDR2 YFSETQ. The CDR3 is 14 amino acids. The CDR3: CASSSQGASYEQYF. The DNA for the CDR3 is TGCGCCAGCAGCTCACAGGGGGCCTCCTACGAGCAGTACTTC.